These 6 T cell receptor beta chains share one sample of origin, sequenced in a study of regulatory T cells in long-lasting Graves disease. Regarding time point: newly diagnosed GD, antithyroid drugs for less than 3 months. From PBMCs, RNA was extracted and then used to make the TCR library. Researchers made TCR beta libraries by using iRepertoire HTBI primers and running Arm-PCR on CDR3 regions. Via MiXCR, TCRdb re-called the multiplex PCR reads, giving one row per CDR3 protein. The sample includes about 440,000 distinct CDR3 sequences, around 17% of them seen just once. Another study also made use of these data, one on T cells in Graves' hyperthyroidism and ophthalmopathy.

Sequenced material: peripheral blood mononuclear cells (PBMCs), taken at new diagnosis, from a patient treated with antithyroid drugs. These receptor sequences come from a woman under 40 with Graves disease.

This clonotype was observed at least ten times. The chain couples TRBV5-1 to TRBJ2-4, with D tentatively TRBD1 or TRBD2 (5 bases each). The CDR3 loop spans 15 amino acids. V was clipped by 0 bases and J by 0 bases, with 7 bases between them. Germline assignment: CDR1 SGHRS and CDR2 YFSETQ. The CDR3 sequence is CASSLGGIAKNIQYF. The CDR3 nucleotides read TGCGCCAGCAGCTTGGGGGGGATAGCCAAAAACATTCAGTACTTC.

As for this clonotype: A single base separates this from a much larger clone, so it may be a read error. The V and J genes are TRBV13 and TRBJ2-2; 12 bases map to TRBD2. The V gene's germline CDR1 is PRHDT and CDR2 FYEKMQ (reference sequence). This CDR3 contains 15 residues. DNA of the CDR3: TGTGCCAACAGCCTGACTAGCGGGAGTACCGGGGAGCTGTTTTTT. Encoded protein: CANSLTSGSTGELFF. Variable domain in full (rest from reference TRBV13 and TRBJ2-2): AAGVIQSPRHLIKEKRETATLKCYPIPRHDTVYWYQQGPGQDPQFLISFYEKMQSDKGSIPDRFSAQQFSDYHSELNMSSLELGDSALYFCANSLTSGSTGELFFGEGSRLTVL.

This clonotype was seen many times. The rearrangement joins TRBV12-3 or TRBV12-4 to TRBJ2-1; D not certain. Trimming pared 6 bases from V and 8 bases from J, leaving 26 bases between. The CDR3 loop spans 17 amino acids. The CDR3 sequence is CASSGSLAAPRGDEQFF. CDR3 nucleotide sequence: TGTGCCAGCAGCGGAAGCCTCGCGGCCCCCCGTGGGGATGAGCAGTTCTTC.

This clonotype occurred many times. The rearrangement links TRBV6-1 to TRBJ2-7; the D call may be TRBD1 or TRBD2 (5 bases each). Germline lookup yields CDR1 MNHNS and CDR2 SASEGT. The length of the CDR3 is 14 residues. Trimming shortened V by 1 base and J by 2 bases, and 9 bases separated the two germline ends. This CDR3 is CASSEGDGPYEQYF. The CDR3 DNA is TGTGCCAGCAGTGAAGGGGACGGCCCCTACGAGCAGTACTTC.

This clonotype has more than one count but fewer than ten. This chain joins TRBV18 and TRBJ2-3; D uncertain. CDR3 size: 14 residues. V lost 1 base and J lost 0, with 5 bases in between. Germline CDR1 and CDR2: KGHSH and LQKENI. CDR3 in amino acids: CASSPLASTDTQYF. CDR3 bases: TGTGCCAGCTCACCACTAGCTAGCACAGATACGCAGTATTTT.

Only a few counts were recorded for this clonotype. V is TRBV9 and J is TRBJ2-3; TRBD2 agrees at 14 bases. The CDR3 sequence is 19 residues long. In germline, CDR1 is SGDLS, CDR2 YYNGEE. V lost 4 bases and J lost 0; bases outside the gene matches: 10. CDR3 residues: CASSSRLAGGHQSTDTQYF. As DNA, the CDR3 is TGTGCCAGCAGCTCTCGACTAGCGGGAGGGCACCAAAGCACAGATACGCAGTATTTT.